A selection of T cell receptor beta chains follows, all from one sample in a study of T-cell memory formation after mild COVID-19. TCRdb independently ran MiXCR on the 5' RACE reads; one entry per CDR3 protein. The sample includes about half a million distinct CDR3 sequences, 18% of them seen just once. The sample consisted of PBMCs or a T cell subset sorted from them (not recorded which). The receptors were sampled from an adult woman who had mild COVID-19 (a few samples of this study predate the infection). Cell type and time point are not known. CDR3s include the opening cysteine and the closing phenylalanine or tryptophan. D genes are given only for firm matches. A clone size is listed for some rows: how often the clone was seen (once, few, many), or a class if it is expanded.

d_call: TRBD2; v_call: TRBV29-1; j_call: TRBJ2-7; clone_size: NA; cdr3_aa: CSVEVAGPSYEQYF; cdr3_nt: TGCAGCGTTGAAGTAGCGGGCCCTTCCTACGAGCAGTACTTC
d_call: NA; v_call: TRBV19; j_call: TRBJ2-5; clone_size: few; cdr3_aa: CASSPWAQETQYF; cdr3_nt: TGTGCCAGTAGTCCCTGGGCCCAAGAGACCCAGTACTTC
d_call: TRBD1; v_call: TRBV29-1; j_call: TRBJ2-7; clone_size: NA; cdr3_aa: CSAGQASYEQYF; cdr3_nt: TGCAGCGCCGGACAGGCATCCTACGAGCAGTACTTC
d_call: NA; v_call: TRBV7-2; j_call: TRBJ2-7; clone_size: NA; cdr3_aa: CASSLVPRTASEQYF; cdr3_nt: TGTGCCAGCAGCTTAGTTCCCAGGACTGCTTCCGAGCAGTACTTC
d_call: NA; v_call: TRBV9; j_call: TRBJ2-1; clone_size: many; cdr3_aa: CASSVGTEYNEQFF; cdr3_nt: TGTGCCAGCAGCGTAGGGACAGAGTACAATGAGCAGTTCTTC
d_call: TRBD1; v_call: TRBV7-2; j_call: TRBJ1-5; clone_size: many; cdr3_aa: CASSPGTGGIQPQHF; cdr3_nt: TGTGCCAGCAGCCCTGGGACAGGGGGCATTCAGCCCCAGCATTTT
d_call: NA; v_call: TRBV3-1; j_call: TRBJ2-4; clone_size: many; cdr3_aa: CASSPPGMSNIQYF; cdr3_nt: TGTGCCAGCAGCCCCCCAGGAATGTCAAACATTCAGTACTTC
d_call: NA; v_call: TRBV5-1; j_call: TRBJ2-5; clone_size: NA; cdr3_aa: CASSFTLGGETQYF; cdr3_nt: TGCGCCAGCAGCTTCACACTGGGGGGAGAGACCCAGTACTTC
d_call: TRBD2; v_call: TRBV7-9; j_call: TRBJ2-1; clone_size: many; cdr3_aa: CASSPGTSGGPYNEQFF; cdr3_nt: TGTGCCAGCAGCCCCGGGACTAGCGGGGGCCCTTACAATGAGCAGTTCTTC
d_call: NA; v_call: TRBV6-5; j_call: TRBJ1-2; clone_size: NA; cdr3_aa: CASGQYANGYTF; cdr3_nt: TGTGCCAGTGGACAGTATGCAAACGGCTACACCTTC
d_call: TRBD1; v_call: TRBV4-1; j_call: TRBJ2-5; clone_size: few; cdr3_aa: CASSLRSQGAGETQYF; cdr3_nt: TGCGCCAGCAGCCTACGATCACAGGGGGCCGGGGAGACCCAGTACTTC
d_call: TRBD1; v_call: TRBV6-5; j_call: TRBJ1-2; clone_size: NA; cdr3_aa: CASRLTGDYGYTF; cdr3_nt: TGTGCCAGCCGATTAACAGGGGACTATGGCTACACCTTC
d_call: NA; v_call: TRBV5-6; j_call: TRBJ1-1; clone_size: few; cdr3_aa: CASSLAVSWNTEAFF; cdr3_nt: TGTGCCAGCAGCTTGGCCGTAAGTTGGAACACTGAAGCTTTCTTT
d_call: TRBD2; v_call: TRBV5-1; j_call: TRBJ2-3; clone_size: NA; cdr3_aa: CASSLSGTSGGPTTSTDTQYF; cdr3_nt: TGCGCCAGCAGCTTGTCAGGGACTAGCGGGGGGCCCACGACTAGCACAGATACGCAGTATTTT
d_call: TRBD2; v_call: TRBV12-3/TRBV12-4; j_call: TRBJ2-5; clone_size: few; cdr3_aa: CASSLAAPATSVKYF; cdr3_nt: TGTGCCAGCAGTTTAGCCGCTCCCGCCACTAGCGTGAAGTACTTC
d_call: NA; v_call: TRBV7-2; j_call: TRBJ1-2; clone_size: few; cdr3_aa: CASSLDVSYTF; cdr3_nt: TGTGCCAGCAGCTTAGATGTGAGCTACACCTTC
d_call: TRBD2; v_call: TRBV7-9; j_call: TRBJ2-2; clone_size: few; cdr3_aa: CASSLSAGDTGELFF; cdr3_nt: TGTGCCAGCAGCCTGAGTGCGGGGGACACCGGGGAGCTGTTTTTT
d_call: TRBD1; v_call: TRBV20-1; j_call: TRBJ1-6; clone_size: many; cdr3_aa: CSARDGTGVYSPLHF; cdr3_nt: TGCAGTGCTAGAGACGGGACAGGGGTGTACTCACCCCTCCACTTT
d_call: NA; v_call: TRBV6-1; j_call: TRBJ1-3; clone_size: few; cdr3_aa: CASSEASIGNTIYF; cdr3_nt: TGTGCCAGCAGTGAAGCCTCGATCGGAAACACCATATATTTT
d_call: NA; v_call: TRBV7-8; j_call: TRBJ1-1; clone_size: few; cdr3_aa: CASSLVVYRLPNTEAFF; cdr3_nt: TGTGCCAGCAGCTTAGTGGTCTACAGGCTACCGAACACTGAAGCTTTCTTT
d_call: NA; v_call: TRBV29-1; j_call: TRBJ1-1; clone_size: NA; cdr3_aa: CSGTREDTEAFF; cdr3_nt: TGCAGCGGTACCAGGGAGGACACTGAAGCTTTCTTT
d_call: TRBD2; v_call: TRBV5-5; j_call: TRBJ2-2; clone_size: many; cdr3_aa: CASSRGLAGVRTGELFF; cdr3_nt: TGTGCCAGCAGCCGGGGACTAGCGGGAGTAAGGACCGGGGAGCTGTTTTTT
d_call: NA; v_call: TRBV18; j_call: TRBJ1-2; clone_size: many; cdr3_aa: CASSPEADSYGYTF; cdr3_nt: TGTGCCAGCTCACCGGAGGCGGACTCCTATGGCTACACCTTC
d_call: NA; v_call: TRBV6-5; j_call: TRBJ2-4; clone_size: few; cdr3_aa: CASSGTVAKNIQYF; cdr3_nt: TGTGCCAGCAGCGGGACGGTAGCCAAAAACATTCAGTACTTC
d_call: NA; v_call: TRBV19; j_call: TRBJ2-3; clone_size: few; cdr3_aa: CASSIRLGTDTQYF; cdr3_nt: TGTGCCAGTAGTATTAGACTTGGCACAGATACGCAGTATTTT
d_call: NA; v_call: TRBV19; j_call: TRBJ1-2; clone_size: NA; cdr3_aa: CASSMRGGTGYTF; cdr3_nt: TGTGCCAGTAGTATGAGAGGCGGGACCGGCTACACCTTC
d_call: NA; v_call: TRBV6-2/TRBV6-3; j_call: TRBJ2-2; clone_size: few; cdr3_aa: CALKGANTGELFF; cdr3_nt: TGTGCCTTGAAGGGCGCGAACACCGGGGAGCTGTTTTTT
d_call: TRBD1; v_call: TRBV5-1; j_call: TRBJ2-7; clone_size: NA; cdr3_aa: CASSLDPGTGGIEQYF; cdr3_nt: TGCGCCAGCAGCTTGGACCCCGGGACAGGGGGAATCGAGCAGTACTTC